This T cell receptor beta chain was obtained from a study of blood T cell repertoires in COVID-19. Study as a whole: Whether acute or convalescent, the COVID-19 samples came from the United States, Italy and Spain. The analysed material was cDNA or gDNA that came from T cells, B-cell-depleted T cells, or PBMCs.

Original handling: For nucleated cells, counts were estimated from reference gene primer amplification. Sequencing used immunoSEQ multiplex PCR; TCRdb keeps in-frame clones, though not all of them. The V and J calls and clone size are taken from that table; D and trimming were inferred from the DNA. The data hold approximately 54,000 clones, with approximately 90% observed a single time. Source material: peripheral blood. This clonotype was sampled from a man in his fifties or sixties with acute or convalescent COVID-19.

Here the CDR3 DNA reads TGTGCCAGCAGCTCGACCGGGACAGGGAACACTGAAGCTTTCTTT. Amino acids: CASSSTGTGNTEAFF. The chain joins TRBV5-4 to TRBJ1-1; 8 bases fit TRBD1. Germline-derived CDR1 and CDR2 are SGHNT and YYREEE (reference sequence). V lost 3 bases and J lost 1; bases outside the gene matches: 5. There are 15 residues in the CDR3.